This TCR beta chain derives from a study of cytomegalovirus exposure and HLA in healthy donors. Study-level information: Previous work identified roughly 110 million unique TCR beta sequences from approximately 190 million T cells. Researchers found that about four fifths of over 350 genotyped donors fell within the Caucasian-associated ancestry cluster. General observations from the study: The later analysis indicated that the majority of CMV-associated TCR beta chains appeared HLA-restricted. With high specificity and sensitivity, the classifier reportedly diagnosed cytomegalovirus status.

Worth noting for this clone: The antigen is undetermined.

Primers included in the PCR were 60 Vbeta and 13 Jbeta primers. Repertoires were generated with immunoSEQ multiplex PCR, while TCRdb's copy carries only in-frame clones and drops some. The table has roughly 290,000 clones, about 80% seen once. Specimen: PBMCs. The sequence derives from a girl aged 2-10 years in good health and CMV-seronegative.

This chain's CDR3 is CASSQPRGRGGDNSNQPQHF. CDR3 DNA: TGCGCCAGCAGTCAACCTCGGGGGAGGGGAGGAGACAATAGCAATCAGCCCCAGCATTTT. The rearrangement links TRBV23-1 to TRBJ1-5; tentative D call: TRBD1 (5 bases). TRBV23-1 carries the ORF label, with uncertain function. Trimming took off 2 bases at V and 0 bases at J, with 23 bases between the two ends. The CDR3 loop spans 20 amino acids.